The entry below describes one T cell receptor (beta chain). The antigen remains undetermined. The identical CDR3 is also encoded by other nucleotide sequences in the sample. These data belong to a study of identifying expanded T cells in peripheral blood. Study results and caveats: Across healthy donors, higher total template counts meant significantly greater approximately 2-week count variance. Differentially abundant clones: roughly 1.3 between replicates, about 17 at two to three weeks, around 19 at four.

Healthy donors had no documented immune events, such as infections, while sampled. Assay used: immunoSEQ multiplex PCR; TCRdb lists only in-frame clones, some missing. The sample lists 90,000 to 100,000 clones; about nine tenths were seen once. V was cut by 4 bases and J by 2 bases, with 11 bases left in between. This CDR3 spans 14 amino acids. Germline V gene data show CDR1 as ENHRY and CDR2 as SYGVKD. The gene calls are TRBV10-3 and TRBJ1-1; a possible D gene is TRBD1 (6 bases). Material for sequencing was blood. This sequence was found in a person aged 18 to 75 in good health. The CDR3 bases are TGTGCCATCAGTGGCACAGGGCGCAACACTGAAGCTTTCTTT. It encodes CAISGTGRNTEAFF.